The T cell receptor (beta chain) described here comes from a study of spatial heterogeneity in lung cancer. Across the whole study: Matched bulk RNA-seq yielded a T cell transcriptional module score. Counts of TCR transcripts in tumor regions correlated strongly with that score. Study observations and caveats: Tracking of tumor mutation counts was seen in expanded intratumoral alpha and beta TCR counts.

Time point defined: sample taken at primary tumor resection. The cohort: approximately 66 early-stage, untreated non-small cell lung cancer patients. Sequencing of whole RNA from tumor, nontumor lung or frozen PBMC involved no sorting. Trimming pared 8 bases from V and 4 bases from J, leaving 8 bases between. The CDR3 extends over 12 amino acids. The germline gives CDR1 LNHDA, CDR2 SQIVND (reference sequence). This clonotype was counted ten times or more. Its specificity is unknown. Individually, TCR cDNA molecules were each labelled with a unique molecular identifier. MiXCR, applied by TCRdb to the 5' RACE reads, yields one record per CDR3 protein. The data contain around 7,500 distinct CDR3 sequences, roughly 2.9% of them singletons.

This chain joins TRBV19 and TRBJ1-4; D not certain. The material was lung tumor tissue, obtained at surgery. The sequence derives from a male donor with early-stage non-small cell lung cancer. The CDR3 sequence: CASLGCNEKLFF. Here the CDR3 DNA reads TGTGCCAGTCTCGGATGTAATGAAAAACTGTTTTTT. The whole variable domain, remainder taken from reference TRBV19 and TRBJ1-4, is DGGITQSPKYLFRKEGQNVTLSCEQNLNHDAMYWYRQDPGQGLRLIYYSQIVNDFQKGDIAEGYSVSREKKESFPLTVTSAQKNPTAFYLCASLGCNEKLFFGSGTQLSVL.